These T cell receptor beta chains were read from a single sample in a study of blood T cell repertoires in COVID-19. TCRdb's copy holds only in-frame clones and misses some; the assay was immunoSEQ multiplex PCR. Of 400,000 to 500,000 clones listed, 70% to 90% are singletons. The source material was PBMCs or T cells enriched from blood (not recorded which). The receptors were sampled from a woman aged 40 to 49 who had recovered from COVID-19. Each CDR3 is given with its conserved first and last residue. The D gene is left open where the match is weak.

CDR3aa: CASSHEDPGNTIYF; v_gene: TRBV3-1/TRBV3-2; d_gene: .
CDR3aa: CASSKDPGQYRTDTQYF; v_gene: TRBV21-1; d_gene: .
CDR3aa: CAISDSTGGDNSPLHF; v_gene: TRBV10-3; d_gene: TRBD1
CDR3aa: CASSWDRGTEAFF; v_gene: TRBV10-1; d_gene: TRBD1
CDR3aa: CASSPRQGNYGYTF; v_gene: TRBV3-1/TRBV3-2; d_gene: TRBD1
CDR3aa: CATSSTGDTGELFF; v_gene: TRBV10-3; d_gene: .
CDR3aa: CAWGREGYNEQFF; v_gene: TRBV5-4; d_gene: TRBD2
CDR3aa: CASSDPQLAKNIQYF; v_gene: TRBV2; d_gene: .
CDR3aa: CASSSLGTGLNSPLHF; v_gene: TRBV5-6; d_gene: .
CDR3aa: CASWGRAANTGELFF; v_gene: TRBV11-2; d_gene: TRBD2
CDR3aa: CASSTTGGAQPQHF; v_gene: TRBV19; d_gene: TRBD1
CDR3aa: CASSLQPLARTYEQYF; v_gene: TRBV7-8; d_gene: .
CDR3aa: CASSLTSEETQYF; v_gene: TRBV5-4; d_gene: .
CDR3aa: CASSLAQKNSPLHF; v_gene: TRBV11-3; d_gene: .
CDR3aa: CASSLDRATEAFF; v_gene: TRBV12-3/TRBV12-4; d_gene: TRBD1
CDR3aa: CASSKGTGVMNTEAFF; v_gene: TRBV9; d_gene: TRBD1
CDR3aa: CASSWDRELNGYTF; v_gene: TRBV5-6; d_gene: TRBD1
CDR3aa: CASSQFEKTGFLKQFF; v_gene: TRBV3-1/TRBV3-2; d_gene: .
CDR3aa: CASRGQGGREKLFF; v_gene: TRBV19; d_gene: TRBD1
CDR3aa: CASSRPADTRGNTIYF; v_gene: TRBV19; d_gene: .
CDR3aa: CASSLESHNYEQYF; v_gene: TRBV5-5; d_gene: .
CDR3aa: CATARGNTGELFF; v_gene: TRBV28; d_gene: .
CDR3aa: CASSPRGNDNEQFF; v_gene: TRBV5-4; d_gene: .
CDR3aa: CSVEALGRTGEQYF; v_gene: TRBV29-1; d_gene: .
CDR3aa: CASSEQGDDGTEAFF; v_gene: TRBV10-1; d_gene: TRBD1
CDR3aa: CASSLELGSSAFF; v_gene: TRBV11-3; d_gene: .
CDR3aa: CASTLPGNTDTQYF; v_gene: TRBV19; d_gene: .
CDR3aa: CASSRDNGMNTEAFF; v_gene: TRBV5-1; d_gene: .
CDR3aa: CASSDGQGMNQPQHF; v_gene: TRBV7-9; d_gene: TRBD1
CDR3aa: CASSGGDRVGYTF; v_gene: TRBV19; d_gene: TRBD1